The 16 T cell receptor beta chains below were found in one sample sequenced in a study of T cell changes during pregnancy in multiple sclerosis. Libraries were prepared by immunoSEQ multiplex PCR; TCRdb keeps only in-frame clonotypes and omits some of them. This sample has approximately 83,000 clones; approximately 94% occur once, and the top ten carry less than 2.5%. Sequencing was performed on peripheral blood, taken in the third trimester of pregnancy. The source is a female donor with multiple sclerosis, enrolled in a pregnancy study.

This chain joins TRBV15 and TRBJ2-2, with TRBD2 as a possible D gene (5 bases). The CDR3 is made up of 13 amino acids. Per germline, CDR1 LNHNV and CDR2 YYDKDF (reference sequence). V lost 3 bases and J 8 bases, leaving 10 bases between the germline ends. This chain's CDR3 is CATSRRAQGELFF. The CDR3 region has the DNA TGTGCCACCAGCAGGAGGGCCCAGGGGGAGCTGTTTTTT. Variable domain in full (rest from reference TRBV15 and TRBJ2-2): DAMVIQNPRYQVTQFGKPVTLSCSQTLNHNVMYWYQQKSSQAPKLLFHYYDKDFNNEADTPDNFQSRRPNTSFCFLDIRSPGLGDTAMYLCATSRRAQGELFFGEGSRLTVL.

The V call is TRBV28, the J call TRBJ1-1; D unclear. The germline V gene has CDR1 MDHEN and CDR2 SYDVKM. V was cut by 6 bases and J by 2 bases, with 10 bases left in between. The CDR3 has 13 residues. The chain's CDR3 is CASSKFSNTEAFF. Here the CDR3 DNA reads TGTGCCAGCAGCAAGTTTAGTAACACTGAAGCTTTCTTT.

This clone has only a few counts. The V gene is TRBV11-3, the J gene TRBJ2-1, with D possibly TRBD1 on 5 matching bases. The CDR3 is 13 amino acids. Germline V CDR1 and CDR2: SGHNT, YENEEA. Trimming took 6 bases from V and 7 from J, leaving 13 bases between them. The CDR3 sequence is CASSSGITNEQFF. The CDR3 DNA sequence: TGTGCCAGCAGTTCAGGGATAACGAATGAGCAGTTCTTC. Full variable domain (missing parts from reference TRBV11-3 and TRBJ2-1): EAGVVQSPRYKIIEKKQPVAFWCNPISGHNTLYWYLQNLGQGPELLIRYENEEAVDDSQLPKDRFSAERLKGVDSTLKIQPAELGDSAVYLCASSSGITNEQFFGPGTRLTVL.

V usage is TRBV11-2 and J usage is TRBJ2-3; 7 nucleotides line up with TRBD2. V lost 5 bases, J lost 4 bases, and 12 bases stayed unmatched. This CDR3 spans 16 amino acids. CDR1 is SGHAT and CDR2 is FQNNGV in the germline V gene. The CDR3 is CASSRPLAGLADTQYF. The CDR3 DNA sequence: TGTGCCAGCAGCCGACCCTTAGCGGGTCTGGCAGATACGCAGTATTTT.

The genes are TRBV4-2 and TRBJ2-1, with TRBD2 matching over 8 bases. After removal of 6 bases from V and 4 bases from J, the junction contained 11 bases not matched to a gene. This CDR3 spans 16 amino acids. The V gene's germline CDR1 is LGHNA and CDR2 YNFKEQ. The CDR3 loop is CASRTEDTSGYNEQFF. CDR3 bases: TGTGCCAGCAGAACAGAGGATACTAGCGGTTACAATGAGCAGTTCTTC.

The chain joins TRBV30 to TRBJ1-1, with D perhaps TRBD1 (6 bases). There are 12 residues in the CDR3. V lost 5 bases and J lost 4, with 11 bases in between. CDR1 is GTSNPN and CDR2 is SVGIG in the germline V gene (reference sequence). The CDR3, as DNA: TGTGCCTGGGCGGGGGGCGGCACTGAAGCTTTCTTT. Translating it yields CAWAGGGTEAFF.

V gene TRBV6-1 combines with J gene TRBJ1-5; the D is unclear. The ends were cut back, 2 bases at V and 4 bases at J, with 9 bases in the middle. The germline V gene encodes CDR1 MNHNS and CDR2 SASEGT. The CDR3 sequence is 14 residues long. The CDR3 DNA follows: TGTGCCAGCAGTGAACGTCCGAGGAATCAGCCCCAGCATTTT. Protein: CASSERPRNQPQHF.

This clone came up a few times. The chain recombines TRBV5-6 with TRBJ1-5; D is possibly TRBD1 (5 bases). Trimming left V 0 bases short and J 1 base short, with 5 bases between. The CDR3 is 14 residues long. Germline CDR1 is SGHDT and CDR2 is YYEEEE. The CDR3 reads CASSLEGSNQPQHF. The CDR3 DNA is TGTGCCAGCAGCTTGGAGGGGAGCAATCAGCCCCAGCATTTT.

J is TRBJ2-3 and V is TRBV5-6; 7 bases line up with TRBD2. The ends lost 4 bases at V and 1 base at J; junction bases unmatched: 9. CDR3 size: 16 residues. Germline-derived CDR1 and CDR2 are SGHDT and YYEEEE. This CDR3 reads CASSVRREFGTDTQYF. As DNA, the CDR3 is TGTGCCAGCAGCGTGAGGCGGGAGTTCGGCACAGATACGCAGTATTTT.

The chain recombines TRBV2 with TRBJ1-5; D is possibly TRBD1 (5 bases). The CDR3 loop spans 12 amino acids. From germline, CDR1 is SNHLY and CDR2 FYNNEI. V lost 1 base, J lost 11 bases, and 9 bases lay in between. CDR3 loop: CASSEGGATQHF. DNA for the CDR3: TGTGCCAGCAGTGAAGGGGGCGCGACCCAGCATTTT. Using reference TRBV2 and TRBJ1-5 for the parts outside the CDR3, the full variable domain is EPEVTQTPSHQVTQMGQEVILRCVPISNHLYFYWYRQILGQKVEFLVSFYNNEISEKSEIFDDQFSVERPDGSNFTLKIRSTKLEDSAMYFCASSEGGATQHFGDGTRLSIL.

The rearrangement uses TRBV11-2 and TRBJ2-2, with 8 bases lining up with TRBD1. Germline CDR1 reads SGHAT; CDR2 reads FQNNGV. The junction had 7 bases not matched to a gene; V was cut back by 4 bases and J by 3 bases. The length of the CDR3 is 16 residues. The CDR3 region has the DNA TGTGCCAGCAGCTCGGACAGGGTGGGGGACACCGGGGAGCTGTTTTTT. This encodes CASSSDRVGDTGELFF.

The gene calls are TRBV7-9 and TRBJ2-2; D is possibly TRBD1 (6 bases). Trimming removed 5 bases at V and 4 bases at J, with 8 bases between. Germline CDR1 SEHNR, CDR2 FQNEAQ (reference sequence). The CDR3 is 13 amino acids. As DNA, the CDR3 is TGTGCCAGCAGCCCACAGGGCACCGGGGAGCTGTTTTTT. Translation gives CASSPQGTGELFF.

V usage is TRBV27 and J usage is TRBJ1-2, with TRBD1 as a possible D gene (6 bases). Per germline, CDR1 MNHEY and CDR2 SMNVEV (reference sequence). CDR3 length: 17 amino acids. Trimming removed 5 bases from V and 4 bases from J, with 23 bases in between. The CDR3 bases are TGTGCCAGCAGTCTGACGCCCGGGGGGCTATGGAGCTATGGCTACACCTTC. Residues: CASSLTPGGLWSYGYTF.

The rearrangement joins TRBV6-6 to TRBJ1-2; 9 nucleotides match TRBD1. Germline values: CDR1 MNHNY, CDR2 SVGAGI (reference sequence). The V and J ends lost 4 bases and 7 bases, in that order; junction bases with no gene match: 13. The CDR3 totals 16 residues. For the CDR3, the DNA is TGTGCCAGCAGTTCCGTCCAGGGACAGGGTCGTGGTGGCTACACCTTC. Its protein is CASSSVQGQGRGGYTF.

The rearrangement joins TRBV5-1 to TRBJ1-1, with D unclear. The CDR3 is made up of 13 amino acids. Germline loops: CDR1 SGHRS, CDR2 YFSETQ. Trimming shortened V by 4 bases and J by 7 bases, and 14 bases separated the two germline ends. CDR3 in amino acids: CASSREDGSEAFF. The DNA of the CDR3 is TGCGCCAGCAGCCGGGAGGACGGTAGTGAAGCTTTCTTT.

The chain carries TRBV29-1 and TRBJ2-2, with D maybe TRBD2 (6 bases). V lost 4 bases to trimming and J lost 1 base, with 13 bases between them. Germline CDR1 SQVTM, CDR2 ANQGSEA. The CDR3 contains 15 residues. CDR3: CSVGLGGENTGELFF. The CDR3 DNA is TGCAGCGTTGGCTTGGGGGGTGAGAACACCGGGGAGCTGTTTTTT.